This TCR beta chain came from a study of T cells in Graves' hyperthyroidism and ophthalmopathy. Study findings and constraints: Blood also held most thyroid clonotypes expanded beyond 0.001. Ophthalmopathy and stable hyperthyroidism were separated by a 13 V-J model. Progression to ophthalmopathy was predicted a median of 6.5 months early.

CDR1 is SGDLS and CDR2 is YYNGEE in the germline V gene. The CDR3 is made up of 15 amino acids. V lost 4 bases and J lost 4; bases outside the gene matches: 7. In this sample, this clonotype turned up once. Its antigen is still unknown. Amplification yielded TCR beta CDR3 regions, with RNA transcripts as the source. First-round RT-PCR with HTBI primers amplified the TCR CDR3 region. One entry per CDR3 protein, called by TCRdb with MiXCR from the multiplex PCR reads. The sample includes 500,000 or so distinct CDR3 sequences, roughly 15% of them seen just once. The rearrangement links TRBV9 to TRBJ2-3; 9 positions agree with TRBD2. Input material: blood. The TCR was taken from a woman in her 30s with Graves' ophthalmopathy. The chain's CDR3 is CASSPGVAGADTQYF. CDR3 nucleotides: TGTGCCAGCAGCCCCGGGGTAGCGGGAGCAGATACGCAGTATTTT. Full variable domain (remainder filled in from reference TRBV9 and TRBJ2-3): DSGVTQTPKHLITATGQRVTLRCSPRSGDLSVYWYQQSLDQGLQFLIQYYNGEERAKGNILERFSAQQFPDLHSELNLSSLELGDSALYFCASSPGVAGADTQYFGPGTRLTVL.